This entry is about one T cell receptor beta chain. Its antigen remains unidentified. Measured with immunoSEQ multiplex PCR; TCRdb has only the in-frame clones, and not every one. The sample has some 130,000 clones, about 93% seen once. The data derive from a study of OX40 agonist ivuxolimab in advanced cancers. The study's findings and limits: Antigen specificity was not determined for the expanded peripheral T cells. CD8+ T cells were the subset that, on average, had more expanded clones than CD4+. Both CD4+ and CD8+ T cell populations in blood had undergone clonal expansion by week 6 at 0.1 to 3.0 mg/kg.

The CDR3 totals 20 residues. The V gene end was trimmed by 4 bases and the J gene end by 6 bases; junction bases not matched to a gene: 21. From germline, CDR1 is SGHNT and CDR2 YYREEE (reference sequence). This sequence was found in an adult with an advanced solid tumor such as melanoma, head and neck, liver or kidney cancer. Sequencing was performed on CD4+ or CD8+ T cells sorted from blood, taken in a trial of the OX40 agonist ivuxolimab. The chain couples TRBV5-4 to TRBJ2-2; 10 nucleotides match TRBD1. DNA of the CDR3: TGTGCCAGCAGCCCCCCGGGACAGGGGAGAAGGAGGGCATCTTCCGGGGAGCTGTTTTTT. This encodes CASSPPGQGRRRASSGELFF.